These 25 T cell receptor beta chains share one sample of origin, sequenced in a study of CD8+CD57+ T cells in acquired aplastic anemia. For sequencing, patients were chosen who had shown expansion of CD8+CD57+ cells by flow cytometry. Genomic DNA, serving as template, underwent TCR beta VDJ and CDR3 profiling. TCRdb re-derived calls from the reads in MiXCR, one entry per CDR3 protein. The sample has roughly 150,000 distinct CDR3 sequences, roughly 45% seen once. The sequenced sample was sorted CD4+, CD8+, or CD8+CD57+ T cells (not recorded which) from PBMCs. The receptor set was obtained from a human donor with aplastic anemia.

V and J are TRBV10-3 and TRBJ1-2; 9 bases fit TRBD1. The V segment lost 6 bases and the J segment 8 bases; nucleotides outside the gene matches: 7. CDR3 size: 13 residues. Germline values: CDR1 ENHRY, CDR2 SYGVKD. DNA for the CDR3: TGTGCCATCAGCCCGGACAGGGGTGGGGGCTACACCTTC. Protein product: CAISPDRGGGYTF.

At least ten counts were recorded for this clonotype. The chain carries TRBV7-3 and TRBJ2-2; 9 bases match TRBD1. CDR3 length: 14 amino acids. The V segment lost 6 bases and the J segment 6 bases; nucleotides outside the gene matches: 5. Germline V gene sequence: CDR1 SGHTA, CDR2 FQGTGA. CDR3 sequence reads: CASSLQGAAGELFF. CDR3 bases: TGTGCCAGCAGTCTACAGGGGGCGGCCGGGGAGCTGTTTTTT.

The V call is TRBV2, the J call TRBJ1-1; D call uncertain. The length of the CDR3 is 11 residues. V lost 8 bases to trimming and J lost 5 bases, with 9 bases between them. Looked up from germline, CDR1 is SNHLY and CDR2 is FYNNEI. The DNA for the CDR3 is TGTGCCAGCCCGGATAGTACTGAAGCTTTCTTT. Encoded protein: CASPDSTEAFF.

The chain recombines TRBV7-8 with TRBJ1-6; D is unclear. Germline assignment: CDR1 SGHVS and CDR2 FQNEAQ. The CDR3 extends over 14 amino acids. Trimming pared 1 base from V and 9 bases from J, leaving 10 bases between. CDR3 amino acids: CASSLEQFGSPLHF. The CDR3 DNA is TGTGCCAGCAGCTTAGAACAGTTCGGTTCACCCCTCCACTTT.

This clonotype appeared a single time. This chain's CDR3 is CATRPSGDPYGYTF. CDR3 DNA sequence: TGTGCCACCAGACCCTCAGGGGACCCATATGGCTACACCTTC. The chain recombines TRBV15 with TRBJ1-2; possibly TRBD1 for D (6 bases). V was cut by 6 bases and J by 5 bases, with 16 bases left in between. The CDR3 contains 14 residues. CDR1 is LNHNV, CDR2 YYDKDF, per germline (reference sequence).

The chain couples TRBV9 to TRBJ2-5; 7 positions match TRBD2. Trimming took 5 bases from V and 0 from J; bases not matched to a gene: 7. Germline V lookup: CDR1 SGDLS, CDR2 YYNGEE. The CDR3 totals 15 residues. The CDR3 region is CASRTGGGYQETQYF. CDR3 bases: TGTGCCAGCAGGACGGGAGGAGGTTACCAAGAGACCCAGTACTTC. The full variable domain, with the rest looked up from reference TRBV9 and TRBJ2-5, is DSGVTQTPKHLITATGQRVTLRCSPRSGDLSVYWYQQSLDQGLQFLIQYYNGEERAKGNILERFSAQQFPDLHSELNLSSLELGDSALYFCASRTGGGYQETQYFGPGTRLLVL.

At least ten counts were recorded for this clonotype. The rearrangement joins TRBV9 to TRBJ2-7; D tentatively fits TRBD1 or TRBD2 (5 bases each). CDR1 is SGDLS and CDR2 is YYNGEE in the germline V gene. The V end was cut by 3 bases, the J end by 2 bases, with 12 bases between. The CDR3 is 14 amino acids. CDR3 sequence reads: CASSASGTPYEQYF. In DNA form, the CDR3 reads TGTGCCAGCAGCGCATCCGGGACCCCCTACGAGCAGTACTTC.

The genes are TRBV7-3 and TRBJ2-1; 16 nucleotides align to TRBD2. The V and J ends lost 0 bases and 0 bases, in that order; junction bases with no gene match: 8. CDR1 and CDR2 (germline): SGHTA, FQGTGA. CDR3 length equals 21 residues. Here the CDR3 reads CASSLTFGTSGGGSSYNEQFF. In DNA form, the CDR3 reads TGTGCCAGCAGCTTAACGTTTGGGACTAGCGGGGGGGGGAGCTCCTACAATGAGCAGTTCTTC.

This rearrangement joins TRBV19 to TRBJ2-7; 9 bases match TRBD2. With V trimmed by 5 bases and J by 3 bases, 8 bases remained unmatched. Germline lookup yields CDR1 LNHDA and CDR2 SQIVND (reference sequence). The CDR3 sequence is 15 residues long. The CDR3 sequence is CASSSLAGEVYEQYF. CDR3 in DNA: TGTGCCAGTAGTTCCTTAGCGGGGGAGGTCTACGAGCAGTACTTC.

This clonotype was detected ten times or more. V is TRBV9 and J is TRBJ2-1; 12 positions agree with TRBD2. The V segment lost 2 bases and the J segment 0 bases; nucleotides outside the gene matches: 3. The CDR3 runs to 17 residues. The germline gives CDR1 SGDLS, CDR2 YYNGEE. The CDR3 region has the DNA TGTGCCAGCAGCGTCGGACTAGCGGGGAGCTCCTACAATGAGCAGTTCTTC. As protein: CASSVGLAGSSYNEQFF.

Many counts were recorded for this clonotype. J is TRBJ1-5 and V is TRBV19; weak D call: TRBD1 (6 bases). V was trimmed by 7 bases and J by 4 bases, leaving 17 bases between them. The CDR3 totals 15 residues. Germline assignment: CDR1 LNHDA and CDR2 SQIVND (reference sequence). CDR3: CASMGGGAYNQPQHF. The CDR3 region has the DNA TGTGCCAGTATGGGAGGGGGGGCTTATAATCAGCCCCAGCATTTT.

The V gene is TRBV19, the J gene TRBJ1-2; D is perhaps TRBD1 (5 bases). Between the trimmed V and J ends, which lost 4 bases and 0 bases, there was a span of 12 bases. Germline loops: CDR1 LNHDA, CDR2 SQIVND (reference sequence). CDR3 size: 15 residues. The CDR3 loop is CASSTKTETNYGYTF. CDR3 DNA sequence: TGTGCCAGTAGTACAAAGACAGAAACTAACTATGGCTACACCTTC.

At least ten counts were recorded for this clonotype. The gene calls are TRBV6-2 or TRBV6-3 and TRBJ1-1; no reliable D call. V lost 6 bases, J lost 0 bases, and 14 bases lay in between. The CDR3 length is 15 residues. Germline V CDR1 and CDR2: MNHEY, SVGEGT. CDR3 in amino acids: CASRTHAGMNTEAFF. The CDR3, as DNA: TGTGCCAGCAGAACACACGCGGGGATGAACACTGAAGCTTTCTTT.

The chain uses TRBV30 and TRBJ2-3; TRBD2 might be the D (6 bases). This CDR3 spans 15 amino acids. V lost 3 bases, J lost 7 bases, and 20 bases lay in between. CDR1 is GTSNPN, CDR2 SVGIG, per germline (reference sequence). The CDR3 coding sequence is TGTGCCTGGAGCAGGGACTCGACCTCACTATATACGCAGTATTTT. Translating it yields CAWSRDSTSLYTQYF.

In this sample, this clonotype turned up many times. The rearrangement uses TRBV6-5 and TRBJ2-3; a possible D gene is TRBD2 (6 bases). This CDR3 has 16 residues. The ends were cut back, 0 bases at V and 1 base at J, with 11 bases in the middle. The germline CDR1 and CDR2 sequences are MNHEY and SVGAGI. CDR3 loop: CASSYSRKRGTDTQYF. CDR3 nucleotide sequence: TGTGCCAGCAGTTACTCGCGTAAGCGGGGCACAGATACGCAGTATTTT.

The DNA for the CDR3 is TGTGCCAGCAGTGGACAGGGTAGAGAGACCCAGTACTTC. This codes for CASSGQGRETQYF. This sequence joins TRBV25-1 and TRBJ2-5, with 7 positions matching TRBD1. The junction had 3 bases not matched to a gene; V was cut back by 4 bases and J by 4 bases. The germline V gene encodes CDR1 MGHDK and CDR2 SYGVNS. The CDR3 is 13 amino acids. Based on the CDR3 plus reference TRBV25-1 and TRBJ2-5, the full variable domain is EADIYQTPRYLVIGTGKKITLECSQTMGHDKMYWYQQDPGMELHLIHYSYGVNSTEKGDLSSESTVSRIRTEHFPLTLESARPSHTSQYLCASSGQGRETQYFGPGTRLLVL.

Turning to this clonotype: At one end the junction does not follow the germline gene, possibly because of a read error. V and J are TRBV10-3 and TRBJ2-3; 8 bases are a match to TRBD2. This CDR3 has 15 residues. Germline V gives CDR1 ENHRY, CDR2 SYGVKD. The CDR3 DNA sequence: TGTGCCAGCAGTTTACTAGCGGCTAGCACAGATACGCAGTATTTT. Its translation is CASSLLAASTDTQYF.

At least ten counts were recorded for this clonotype. V and J are TRBV20-1 and TRBJ2-1, with 13 bases lining up with TRBD2. With V trimmed by 5 bases and J by 7 bases, 5 bases remained unmatched. This CDR3 is 14 amino acids long. Looked up from germline, CDR1 is DFQATT and CDR2 is SNEGSKA (reference sequence). The CDR3, as DNA: TGCAGTGCTCTACTAGCGGGAGGGCCTAATGAGCAGTTCTTC. Encoded protein: CSALLAGGPNEQFF.

This clonotype was recorded once. The chain joins TRBV11-1 to TRBJ2-7; tentative D call: TRBD1 (6 bases). V was pared by 2 bases and J by 2 bases, with 10 bases between. The CDR3 has 14 residues. The germline V gene encodes CDR1 SGHAT and CDR2 FQDESV (reference sequence). CDR3 sequence: CASSLLQGPYEQYF. The CDR3 nucleotides are TGTGCCAGCAGCTTATTACAGGGACCCTACGAGCAGTACTTC.

This clonotype was counted ten times or more. Its ends do not fully match the called genes, so a read error is possible. The CDR3 is CASTLLFTGELFF. The CDR3 region has the DNA TGTGCCAGCACCTTACTTTTTACCGGGGAGCTGTTTTTT. J is TRBJ2-2 and V is TRBV7-9; no clear D. CDR1 and CDR2 from the germline V gene are SEHNR and FQNEAQ (reference sequence). This CDR3 spans 13 amino acids.

With respect to this clonotype: This may come from a read error, since a much larger clone is one base off. This CDR3 is missing its conserved last phenylalanine or tryptophan, likely due to a read error. The V call is TRBV6-5, the J call TRBJ2-6, with 9 bases aligning to TRBD1. V lost 4 bases and J lost 2; bases outside the gene matches: 0. Germline V gene data show CDR1 as MNHEY and CDR2 as SVGAGI. This CDR3 has 15 residues. The CDR3 region is CASSWTGAGANVLTS. The CDR3 DNA reads as TGTGCCAGCAGTTGGACAGGGGCTGGGGCCAACGTCCTGACTTCC.

The gene calls are TRBV15 and TRBJ1-4, with 7 bases matching TRBD1. The ends lost 0 bases at V and 0 bases at J; junction bases unmatched: 1. The CDR3 is made up of 16 amino acids. Germline CDR1 reads LNHNV; CDR2 reads YYDKDF (reference sequence). The CDR3 coding sequence is TGTGCCACCAGCAGAGATGGACAGGCAACTAATGAAAAACTGTTTTTT. Translating gives CATSRDGQATNEKLFF. Looking up the rest from reference TRBV15 and TRBJ1-4 gives the full variable domain: DAMVIQNPRYQVTQFGKPVTLSCSQTLNHNVMYWYQQKSSQAPKLLFHYYDKDFNNEADTPDNFQSRRPNTSFCFLDIRSPGLGDTAMYLCATSRDGQATNEKLFFGSGTQLSVL.

The chain recombines TRBV2 with TRBJ1-1; D may be TRBD1 (5 bases). V lost 2 bases and J lost 4, with 14 bases in between. CDR1 SNHLY and CDR2 FYNNEI come from the germline V gene. The CDR3 is 15 residues long. Here the CDR3 reads CASSESGGIVTEAFF. The CDR3 region has the DNA TGTGCCAGCAGTGAATCTGGGGGGATTGTCACTGAAGCTTTCTTT.

DNA of the CDR3: TGTGCCAGCAGCCCACGGGCTAGCACCTACCAAGAGACCCAGTACTTC. Protein product: CASSPRASTYQETQYF. This sequence joins TRBV7-2 and TRBJ2-5, with D tentatively TRBD2 (5 bases). The CDR3 contains 16 residues. V was trimmed by 5 bases and J by 0 bases, leaving 16 bases between them. Germline loops: CDR1 SGHTA, CDR2 FQGNSA.

The genes are TRBV24-1 and TRBJ1-6, with 7 positions matching TRBD1. Germline loops: CDR1 KGHDR, CDR2 SFDVKD. The ends lost 0 bases at V and 10 bases at J; junction bases unmatched: 5. This CDR3 comprises 15 residues. This CDR3 is CATSDLTTGRSPLHF. DNA of the CDR3: TGTGCCACCAGTGATTTGACGACAGGGAGGTCACCCCTCCACTTT.